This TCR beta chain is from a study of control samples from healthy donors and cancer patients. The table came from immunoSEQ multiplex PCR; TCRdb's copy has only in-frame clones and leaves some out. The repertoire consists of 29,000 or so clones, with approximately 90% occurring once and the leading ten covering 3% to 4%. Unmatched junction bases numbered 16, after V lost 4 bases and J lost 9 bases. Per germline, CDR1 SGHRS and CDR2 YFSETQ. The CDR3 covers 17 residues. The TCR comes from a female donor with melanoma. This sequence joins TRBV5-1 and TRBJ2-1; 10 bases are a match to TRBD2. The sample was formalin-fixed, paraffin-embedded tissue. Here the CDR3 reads CASSPNGLAETAGEQFF. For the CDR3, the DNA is TGCGCCAGCAGCCCGAACGGACTAGCGGAAACGGCGGGTGAGCAGTTCTTC.